This is a list of T cell receptor beta chains from one sample in a study of blood T cells in healthy people across ages. Each CDR3 protein is one row after TCRdb ran MiXCR on the 5' RACE reads. The table records some 750,000 distinct CDR3 sequences, about a fifth of them present only once. The sequenced sample was blood. Receptors were obtained from a man between 65 and 79 years old in good health. The CDR3 runs from the conserved cysteine through the conserved F or W. A D gene is named only where the DNA matches it firmly. Clone size is stated in some rows and not others, as once, few, many or a class when expanded.

.,TRBV5-1,.,TRBJ2-3,CASTNPSEVTQYF,TGCGCCAGCACGAATCCATCCGAGGTTACGCAGTATTTT
few,TRBV28,TRBD1,TRBJ1-6,CASSPGTGGSLSPLHF,TGTGCCAGCAGTCCCGGGACAGGGGGCTCGTTGTCACCCCTCCACTTT
few,TRBV27,.,TRBJ2-5,CASSLYPTGETQYF,TGTGCCAGCAGTTTATACCCCACAGGGGAGACCCAGTACTTC
.,TRBV6-5,.,TRBJ1-1,CASSYSEGGGWGTEAFF,TGTGCCAGCAGTTACTCGGAGGGCGGGGGCTGGGGCACTGAAGCTTTCTTT
.,TRBV20-1,TRBD2,TRBJ2-4,CSAPGTSGQNIQYF,TGCAGTGCACCTGGGACTAGCGGACAAAACATTCAGTACTTC
.,TRBV14,TRBD2,TRBJ2-5,CASSHRRAGHQETQYF,TGTGCCAGCAGCCACCGACGAGCGGGGCACCAAGAGACCCAGTACTTC
.,TRBV9,.,TRBJ1-3,CASSVERGSGNTIYF,TGTGCCAGCAGCGTAGAGAGGGGCTCTGGAAACACCATATATTTT
few,TRBV11-2,TRBD1,TRBJ1-5,CASSLDRGRHQPQHF,TGTGCCAGCAGCCTGGACAGGGGCAGGCATCAGCCCCAGCATTTT
.,TRBV27,TRBD2,TRBJ2-3,CASRMIPPGLAGAMDTQYF,TGTGCCAGCAGGATGATACCCCCGGGACTAGCGGGGGCTATGGATACGCAGTATTTT
.,TRBV7-2,TRBD2,TRBJ2-3,CASSLWSGTSGTDTQYF,TGTGCCAGCAGCTTATGGTCTGGGACTAGCGGCACAGATACGCAGTATTTT
few,TRBV6-6,.,TRBJ2-1,CASSYSEVYNEQFF,TGTGCCAGCAGTTACTCTGAGGTTTACAATGAGCAGTTCTTC
.,TRBV12-5,.,TRBJ2-1,CASGLVQGDEQFF,TGTGCTAGTGGTTTGGTACAGGGCGATGAGCAGTTCTTC
.,TRBV5-1,.,TRBJ1-2,CASSLVADYGYTF,TGCGCCAGCAGCTTGGTGGCAGACTATGGCTACACCTTC
.,TRBV29-1,TRBD1,TRBJ2-1,CSAKDRGRVDEQFF,TGCAGCGCAAAGGACAGGGGGCGCGTCGATGAGCAGTTCTTC
.,TRBV20-1,.,TRBJ1-2,CSARDPLGARGYTF,TGCAGTGCTAGAGATCCGTTAGGGGCGCGGGGCTACACCTTC
.,TRBV5-1,.,TRBJ2-2,CASSFKVVYSNTGELFF,TGCGCCAGCAGCTTTAAGGTCGTCTATTCGAACACCGGGGAGCTGTTTTTT
.,TRBV13,TRBD1,TRBJ2-5,CASSLWDRDAETQYF,TGTGCCAGCAGCTTATGGGACAGGGATGCAGAGACCCAGTACTTC
few,TRBV24-1,TRBD1,TRBJ2-1,CATRTGHEHEQFF,TGTGCCACCAGGACAGGGCATGAGCATGAGCAGTTCTTC
many,TRBV7-8,.,TRBJ1-2,CASSLDAGGYTF,TGTGCCAGCAGCTTAGACGCAGGTGGCTACACCTTC
few,TRBV28,.,TRBJ1-2,CASSTRGGAYYGYTF,TGTGCCAGCAGCACTCGGGGGGGCGCATATTATGGCTACACCTTC
many,TRBV3-1,.,TRBJ2-5,CASSGTRQETQYF,TGTGCCAGCAGCGGGACTCGCCAAGAGACCCAGTACTTC
few,TRBV27,TRBD2,TRBJ2-3,CASSLSAGGTDTQYF,TGTGCCAGCAGTTTATCGGCGGGGGGGACAGATACGCAGTATTTT
few,TRBV9,.,TRBJ2-3,CASSVRDTSTDTQYF,TGTGCCAGCAGCGTACGAGATACTAGCACAGATACGCAGTATTTT
.,TRBV3-1,.,TRBJ2-3,CASSQGRFSTDTQYF,TGTGCCAGCAGCCAAGGGCGTTTTAGCACAGATACGCAGTATTTT
.,TRBV13,.,TRBJ1-6,CASMGRSGFNSPLHF,TGTGCCAGCATGGGACGGTCAGGGTTTAATTCACCCCTCCACTTT
few,TRBV15,.,TRBJ2-7,CATSRGRVLSYEQYF,TGTGCCACCAGCAGAGGACGAGTCCTCTCCTACGAGCAGTACTTC
few,TRBV20-1,.,TRBJ2-5,CSARQVGETQYF,TGCAGTGCTAGACAGGTGGGAGAGACCCAGTACTTC
.,TRBV27,.,TRBJ2-7,CASSLDGQGGYEQYF,TGTGCCAGCAGTTTAGACGGGCAAGGGGGTTACGAGCAGTACTTC
.,TRBV20-1,TRBD2,TRBJ2-5,CSASRGTSGSQETQYF,TGCAGTGCTTCGCGTGGGACTAGCGGCTCCCAAGAGACCCAGTACTTC
few,TRBV12-3/TRBV12-4,.,TRBJ1-1,CASSFGVGGDEAFF,TGTGCCAGCAGTTTCGGGGTAGGGGGAGATGAAGCTTTCTTT
few,TRBV19,TRBD2,TRBJ2-5,CASSIQGLAGFGETQYF,TGTGCCAGTAGTATACAAGGACTAGCGGGGTTTGGAGAGACCCAGTACTTC
few,TRBV7-2,.,TRBJ2-1,CASSLGNGDEQFF,TGTGCCAGCAGCTTAGGGAACGGGGATGAGCAGTTCTTC
.,TRBV5-4,.,TRBJ2-1,CASSLPPTRGNEQFF,TGTGCCAGCAGTTTGCCACCGACCAGGGGCAATGAGCAGTTCTTC
.,TRBV29-1,TRBD1,TRBJ1-1,CSVTGGLGDTEAFF,TGCAGCGTGACAGGGGGTCTCGGGGACACTGAAGCTTTCTTT
few,TRBV14,.,TRBJ2-5,CASSQGARETQYF,TGTGCCAGCAGCCAGGGGGCTAGAGAGACCCAGTACTTC
.,TRBV3-1,TRBD2,TRBJ2-3,CASSQGAGGQGTQYF,TGTGCCAGCAGCCAAGGAGCGGGGGGCCAAGGTACGCAGTATTTT
.,TRBV9,TRBD1,TRBJ1-4,CASSVGTGENEKLFF,TGTGCCAGCAGCGTAGGGACAGGGGAGAATGAAAAACTGTTTTTT
.,TRBV3-1,.,TRBJ1-2,CASSQSQNGYTF,TGTGCCAGCAGCCAATCCCAAAACGGCTACACCTTC
many,TRBV4-3,TRBD2,TRBJ2-2,CASSQDVGGRTGELFF,TGCGCCAGCAGCCAAGATGTTGGCGGGAGGACCGGGGAGCTGTTTTTT
many,TRBV9,TRBD2,TRBJ2-5,CASSAMTSPVETQYF,TGTGCCAGCAGCGCGATGACTAGCCCCGTGGAGACCCAGTACTTC
few,TRBV20-1,.,TRBJ2-5,CSASNRGPPQGTQYF,TGCAGTGCTAGCAATAGGGGCCCCCCACAGGGGACCCAGTACTTC
once,TRBV13,.,TRBJ2-1,CASSFQGNNEQFF,TGTGCCAGCAGCTTCCAGGGGAACAATGAGCAGTTCTTC
few,TRBV29-1,.,TRBJ2-7,CSVDGADGLEQYF,TGCAGCGTTGATGGGGCAGACGGGTTAGAGCAGTACTTC
few,TRBV20-1,TRBD1,TRBJ2-5,CSAPTGGGGETQYF,TGCAGTGCGCCGACAGGGGGCGGAGGAGAGACCCAGTACTTC
few,TRBV19,TRBD2,TRBJ2-1,CASSTRLAGEEERFF,TGTGCCAGTAGTACTAGACTAGCGGGAGAGGAGGAGCGGTTCTTC
.,TRBV12-3/TRBV12-4,.,TRBJ2-1,CAGSPSGAGVGNEQFF,TGTGCCGGCAGTCCGTCGGGGGCGGGAGTGGGGAATGAGCAGTTCTTC
.,TRBV20-1,TRBD1,TRBJ1-2,CSARVPGQGEDGYTF,TGCAGTGCTAGAGTTCCGGGACAGGGGGAGGATGGCTACACCTTC
.,TRBV9,.,TRBJ2-3,CASSLTDRLNTDTQYF,TGTGCCAGCAGCCTGACGGACAGATTAAACACAGATACGCAGTATTTT
few,TRBV12-3/TRBV12-4,.,TRBJ1-5,CASSPTGFIGQPQHF,TGTGCCAGCAGCCCCACAGGGTTCATCGGGCAGCCCCAGCATTTT
few,TRBV7-2,.,TRBJ1-1,CASSYRTGNKNTEAFF,TGTGCCAGCAGCTACCGGACGGGGAATAAGAACACTGAAGCTTTCTTT
.,TRBV20-1,.,TRBJ2-7,CSARFPGSYEQYF,TGCAGTGCTAGGTTCCCGGGGAGCTACGAGCAGTACTTC
.,TRBV5-1,TRBD1,TRBJ1-1,CASSSLTGGDTEAFF,TGCGCCAGCAGCTCATTAACAGGGGGGGACACTGAAGCTTTCTTT
few,TRBV29-1,.,TRBJ2-2,CSVGTPNTGELFF,TGCAGCGTTGGGACTCCGAACACCGGGGAGCTGTTTTTT
.,TRBV29-1,TRBD2,TRBJ2-1,CSVGLAGGLYNEQFF,TGCAGCGTTGGGCTAGCGGGAGGGCTTTACAATGAGCAGTTCTTC
few,TRBV3-1,.,TRBJ2-5,CASSQNAGAWTQCF,TGTGCCAGCAGCCAGAACGCGGGGGCATGGACCCAGTGCTTC